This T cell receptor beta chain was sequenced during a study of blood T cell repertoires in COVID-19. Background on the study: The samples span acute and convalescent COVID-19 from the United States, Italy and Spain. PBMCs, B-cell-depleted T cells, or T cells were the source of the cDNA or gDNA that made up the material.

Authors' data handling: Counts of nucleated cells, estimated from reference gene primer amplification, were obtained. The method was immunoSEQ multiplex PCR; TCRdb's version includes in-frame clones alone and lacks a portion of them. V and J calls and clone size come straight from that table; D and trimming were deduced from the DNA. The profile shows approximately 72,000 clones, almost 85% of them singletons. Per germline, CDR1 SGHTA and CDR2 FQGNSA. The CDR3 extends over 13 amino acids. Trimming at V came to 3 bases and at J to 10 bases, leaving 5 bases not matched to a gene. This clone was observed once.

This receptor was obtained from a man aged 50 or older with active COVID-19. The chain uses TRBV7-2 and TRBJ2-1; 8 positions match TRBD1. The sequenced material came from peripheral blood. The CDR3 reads CASSLTGVEEQFF. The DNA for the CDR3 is TGTGCCAGCAGCTTGACAGGGGTCGAAGAGCAGTTCTTC. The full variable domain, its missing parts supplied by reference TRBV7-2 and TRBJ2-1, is GAGVSQSPSNKVTEKGKDVELRCDPISGHTALYWYRQSLGQGLEFLIYFQGNSAPDKSGLPSDRFSAERTGGSVSTLTIQRTQQEDSAVYLCASSLTGVEEQFFGPGTRLTVL.